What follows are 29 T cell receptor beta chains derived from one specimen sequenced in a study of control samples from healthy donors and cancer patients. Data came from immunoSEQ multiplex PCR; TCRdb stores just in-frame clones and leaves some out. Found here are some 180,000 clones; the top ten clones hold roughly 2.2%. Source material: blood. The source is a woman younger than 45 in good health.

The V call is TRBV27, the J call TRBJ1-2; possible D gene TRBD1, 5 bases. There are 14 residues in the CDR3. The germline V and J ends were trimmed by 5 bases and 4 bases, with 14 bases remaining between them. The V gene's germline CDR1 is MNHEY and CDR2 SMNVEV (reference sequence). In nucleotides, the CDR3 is TGTGCCAGCAGTCTGGCAGGGCGACTCTATGGCTACACCTTC. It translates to CASSLAGRLYGYTF.

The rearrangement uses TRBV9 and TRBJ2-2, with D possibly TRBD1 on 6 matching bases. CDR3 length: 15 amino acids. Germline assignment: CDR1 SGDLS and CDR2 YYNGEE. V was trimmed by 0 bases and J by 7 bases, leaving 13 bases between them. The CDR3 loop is CASSVGRGKDGELFF. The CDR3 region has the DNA TGTGCCAGCAGCGTAGGCAGGGGAAAGGACGGGGAGCTGTTTTTT.

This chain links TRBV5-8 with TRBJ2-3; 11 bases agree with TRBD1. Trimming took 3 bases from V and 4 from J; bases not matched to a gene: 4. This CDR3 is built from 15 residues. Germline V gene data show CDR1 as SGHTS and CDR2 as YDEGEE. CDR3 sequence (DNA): TGTGCCAGCAGCTGGGGACAGGGGGAGGCAGATACGCAGTATTTT. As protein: CASSWGQGEADTQYF.

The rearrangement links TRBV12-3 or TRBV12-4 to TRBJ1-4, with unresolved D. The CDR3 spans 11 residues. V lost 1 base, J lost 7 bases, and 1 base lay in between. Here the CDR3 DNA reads TGTGCCAGCAGTTTAGGTGAAAAACTGTTTTTT. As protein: CASSLGEKLFF.

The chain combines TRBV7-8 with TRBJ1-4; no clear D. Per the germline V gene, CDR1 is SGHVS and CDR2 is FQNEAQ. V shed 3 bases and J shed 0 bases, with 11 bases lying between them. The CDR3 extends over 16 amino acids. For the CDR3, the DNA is TGTGCCAGCAGCTTCCAGATCCATGCAACTAATGAAAAACTGTTTTTT. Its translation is CASSFQIHATNEKLFF. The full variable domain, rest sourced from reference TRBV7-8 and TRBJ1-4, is GAGVSQSPRYKVAKRGQDVALRCDPISGHVSLFWYQQALGQGPEFLTYFQNEAQLDKSGLPSDRFFAERPEGSVSTLKIQRTQQEDSAVYLCASSFQIHATNEKLFFGSGTQLSVL.

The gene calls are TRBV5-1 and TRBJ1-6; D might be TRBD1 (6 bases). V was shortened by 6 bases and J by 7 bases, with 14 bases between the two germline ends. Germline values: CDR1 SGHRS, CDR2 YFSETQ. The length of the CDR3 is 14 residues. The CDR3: CASKGVTGNSPLHF. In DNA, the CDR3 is TGCGCCAGCAAGGGGGTGACGGGAAATTCACCCCTCCACTTT.

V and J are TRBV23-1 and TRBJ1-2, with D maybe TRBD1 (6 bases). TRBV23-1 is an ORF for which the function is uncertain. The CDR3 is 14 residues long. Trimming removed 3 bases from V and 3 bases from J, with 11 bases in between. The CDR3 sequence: CASSQGGVDYGYTF. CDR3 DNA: TGCGCCAGCAGTCAGGGGGGCGTTGACTATGGCTACACCTTC.

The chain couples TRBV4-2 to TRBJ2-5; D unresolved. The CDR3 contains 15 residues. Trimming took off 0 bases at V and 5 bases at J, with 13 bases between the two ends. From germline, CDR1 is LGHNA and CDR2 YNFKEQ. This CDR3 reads CASSQDEWVRETQYF. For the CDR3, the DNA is TGTGCCAGCAGCCAAGATGAGTGGGTCCGGGAGACCCAGTACTTC.

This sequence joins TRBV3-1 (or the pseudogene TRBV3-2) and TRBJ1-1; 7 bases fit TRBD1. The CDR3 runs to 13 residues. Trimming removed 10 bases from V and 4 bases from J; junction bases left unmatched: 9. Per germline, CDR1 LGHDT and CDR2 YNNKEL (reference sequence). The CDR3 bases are TGTGCCACCGAGGGACAGTCGGGCACTGAAGCTTTCTTT. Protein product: CATEGQSGTEAFF.

CDR3 region: CASSSEGLASLEQYF. Written as DNA, the CDR3 is TGTGCCAGCAGCTCCGAGGGACTAGCCTCCCTCGAGCAGTACTTC. V is TRBV7-2 and J is TRBJ2-7, with TRBD2 identical over 9 bases. Trimming cost V 4 bases and J 6 bases; bases outside gene matches: 10. The V gene's germline CDR1 is SGHTA and CDR2 FQGNSA. The CDR3 runs to 15 residues.

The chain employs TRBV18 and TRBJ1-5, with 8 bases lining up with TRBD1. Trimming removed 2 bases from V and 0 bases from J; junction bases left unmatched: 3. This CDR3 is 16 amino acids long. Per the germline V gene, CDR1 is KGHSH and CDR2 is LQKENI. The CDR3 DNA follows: TGTGCCAGCTCACCAGACAGGGGATATAGCAATCAGCCCCAGCATTTT. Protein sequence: CASSPDRGYSNQPQHF.

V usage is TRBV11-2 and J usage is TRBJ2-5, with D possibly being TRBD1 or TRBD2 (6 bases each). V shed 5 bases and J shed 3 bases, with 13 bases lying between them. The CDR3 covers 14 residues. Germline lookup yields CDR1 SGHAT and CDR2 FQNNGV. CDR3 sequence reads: CASSDSRGEETQYF. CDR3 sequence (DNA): TGTGCCAGCAGCGACTCAAGGGGGGAAGAGACCCAGTACTTC.

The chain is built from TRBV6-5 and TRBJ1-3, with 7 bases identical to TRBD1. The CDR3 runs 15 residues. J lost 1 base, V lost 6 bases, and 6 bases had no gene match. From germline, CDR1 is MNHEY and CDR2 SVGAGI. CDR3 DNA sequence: TGTGCCAGCAGCCTACAGGGGTTTTCTGGAAACACCATATATTTT. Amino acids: CASSLQGFSGNTIYF.

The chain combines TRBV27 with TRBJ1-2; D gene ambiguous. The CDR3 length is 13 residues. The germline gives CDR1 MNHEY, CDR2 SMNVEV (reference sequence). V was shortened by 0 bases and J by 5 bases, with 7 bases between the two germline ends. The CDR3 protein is CASSLSQEYGYTF. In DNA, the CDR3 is TGTGCCAGCAGTTTATCCCAGGAGTATGGCTACACCTTC.

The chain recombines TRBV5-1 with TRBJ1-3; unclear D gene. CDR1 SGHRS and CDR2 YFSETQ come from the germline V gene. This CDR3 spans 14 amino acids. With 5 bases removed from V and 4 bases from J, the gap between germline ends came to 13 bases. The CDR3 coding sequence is TGCGCCAGCAGGGGGTCCTTGGCGGGAAACACCATATATTTT. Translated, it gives CASRGSLAGNTIYF.

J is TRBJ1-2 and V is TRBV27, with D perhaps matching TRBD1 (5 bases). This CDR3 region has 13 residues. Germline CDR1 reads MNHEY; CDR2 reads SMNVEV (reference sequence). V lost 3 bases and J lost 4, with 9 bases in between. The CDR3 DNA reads TGTGCCAGCAGTTTGGGCAGGGCCTATGGCTACACCTTC. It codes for CASSLGRAYGYTF.

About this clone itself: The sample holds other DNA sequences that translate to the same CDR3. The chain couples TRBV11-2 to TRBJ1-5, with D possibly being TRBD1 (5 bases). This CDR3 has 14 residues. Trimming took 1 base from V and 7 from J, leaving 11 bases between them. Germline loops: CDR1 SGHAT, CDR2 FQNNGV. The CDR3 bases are TGTGCCAGCAGCTTAGGGGGCGGGGGGCAGCCCCAGCATTTT. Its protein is CASSLGGGGQPQHF.

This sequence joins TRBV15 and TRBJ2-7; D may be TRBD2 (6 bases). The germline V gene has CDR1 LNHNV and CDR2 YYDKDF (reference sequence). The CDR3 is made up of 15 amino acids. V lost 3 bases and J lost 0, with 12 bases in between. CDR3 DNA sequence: TGTGCCACCAGCAGCCTGGGGGGTAGCTCCTACGAGCAGTACTTC. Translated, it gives CATSSLGGSSYEQYF.

The CDR3 loop is CASSLARREETQYF. In DNA, the CDR3 is TGTGCCAGCAGCTTAGCGCGGCGGGAAGAGACCCAGTACTTC. The chain couples TRBV7-6 to TRBJ2-5; D is perhaps TRBD2 (5 bases). Deletions cut 0 bases from V and 3 bases from J, with 8 bases between. Germline CDR1 reads SGHVS; CDR2 reads FNYEAQ. The CDR3 spans 14 residues. Based on the CDR3 plus reference TRBV7-6 and TRBJ2-5, the full variable domain is GAGVSQSPRYKVTKRGQDVALRCDPISGHVSLYWYRQALGQGPEFLTYFNYEAQQDKSGLPNDRFSAERPEGSISTLTIQRTEQRDSAMYRCASSLARREETQYFGPGTRLLVL.

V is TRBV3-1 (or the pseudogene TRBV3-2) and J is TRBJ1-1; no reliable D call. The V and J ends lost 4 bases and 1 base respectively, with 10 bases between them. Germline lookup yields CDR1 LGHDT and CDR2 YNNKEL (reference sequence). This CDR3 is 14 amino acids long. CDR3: CASSPSLTNTEAFF. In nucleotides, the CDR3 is TGTGCCAGCAGCCCGTCTCTTACGAACACTGAAGCTTTCTTT.

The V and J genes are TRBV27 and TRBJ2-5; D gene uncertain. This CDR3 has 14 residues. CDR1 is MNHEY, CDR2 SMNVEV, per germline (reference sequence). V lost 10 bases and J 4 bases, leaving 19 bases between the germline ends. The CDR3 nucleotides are TGTGCCACCAAGTTTTCCCTCAAGGGAGAGACCCAGTACTTC. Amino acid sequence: CATKFSLKGETQYF.

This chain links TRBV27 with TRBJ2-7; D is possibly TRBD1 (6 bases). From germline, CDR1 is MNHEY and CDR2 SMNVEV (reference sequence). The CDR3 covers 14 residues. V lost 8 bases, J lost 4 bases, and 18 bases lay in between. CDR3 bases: TGTGCCAGCGGAGTAAAGGGGACACCATACGAGCAGTACTTC. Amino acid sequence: CASGVKGTPYEQYF.

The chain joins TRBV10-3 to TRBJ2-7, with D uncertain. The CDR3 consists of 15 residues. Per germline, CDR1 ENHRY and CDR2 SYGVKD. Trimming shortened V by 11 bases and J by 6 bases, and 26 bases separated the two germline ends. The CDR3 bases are TGTGCCCCCAGCTTGGTCCGCGCCATTGGTTCCGAGCAGTACTTC. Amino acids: CAPSLVRAIGSEQYF.

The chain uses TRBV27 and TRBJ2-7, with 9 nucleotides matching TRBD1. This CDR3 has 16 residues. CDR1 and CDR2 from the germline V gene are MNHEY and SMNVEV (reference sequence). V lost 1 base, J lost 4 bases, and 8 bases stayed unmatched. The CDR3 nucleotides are TGTGCCAGCAGTTTATTGGCCGGGACAGGGAGATACGAGCAGTACTTC. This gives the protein CASSLLAGTGRYEQYF.

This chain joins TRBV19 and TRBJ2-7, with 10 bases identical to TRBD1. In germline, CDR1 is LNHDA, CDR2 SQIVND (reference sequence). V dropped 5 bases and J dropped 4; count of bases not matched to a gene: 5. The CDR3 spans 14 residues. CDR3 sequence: CASSHPGQGYEQYF. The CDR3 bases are TGTGCCAGTAGTCACCCGGGACAGGGGTACGAGCAGTACTTC.

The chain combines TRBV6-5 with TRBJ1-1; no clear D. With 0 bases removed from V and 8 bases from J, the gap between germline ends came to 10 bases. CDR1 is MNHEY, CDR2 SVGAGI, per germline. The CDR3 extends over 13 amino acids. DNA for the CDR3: TGTGCCAGCAGTTACTCATTACACAGCGAAGCTTTCTTT. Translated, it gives CASSYSLHSEAFF.

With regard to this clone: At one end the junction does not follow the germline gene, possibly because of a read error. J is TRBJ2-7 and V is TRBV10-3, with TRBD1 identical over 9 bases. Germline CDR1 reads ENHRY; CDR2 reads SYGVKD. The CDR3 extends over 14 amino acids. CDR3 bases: TGTGCCATCAAAGGTACAGGGGGCTCCGACGAGCAGTACTTC. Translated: CAIKGTGGSDEQYF.

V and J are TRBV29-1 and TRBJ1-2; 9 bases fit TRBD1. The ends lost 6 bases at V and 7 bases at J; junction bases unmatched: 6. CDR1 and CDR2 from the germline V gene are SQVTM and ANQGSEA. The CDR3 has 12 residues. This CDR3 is CSVVTGGSGYTF. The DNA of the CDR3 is TGCAGCGTGGTCACAGGGGGCAGTGGCTACACCTTC.

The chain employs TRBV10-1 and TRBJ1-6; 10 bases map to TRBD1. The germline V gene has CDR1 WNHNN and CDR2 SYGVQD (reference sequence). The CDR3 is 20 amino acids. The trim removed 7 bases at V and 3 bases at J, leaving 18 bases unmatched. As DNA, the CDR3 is TGCGCCAGCATACTAGGATGGGGACAGGGGAAGGGTAGCTATAATTCACCCCTCCACTTT. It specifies CASILGWGQGKGSYNSPLHF.